The clone carrying this T cell receptor (beta chain) was seen at least ten times. The investigators amplified TCR beta CDR3 regions from RNA transcripts. When the TCR CDR3 underwent first-round RT-PCR, the HTBI primer set was used. Via MiXCR, TCRdb re-called the multiplex PCR reads, giving one row per CDR3 protein. Found here are 600,000 to 700,000 distinct CDR3 sequences, roughly 15% of them singletons; the top ten hold around 4.5%. The sample belongs to a study of T cells in Graves' hyperthyroidism and ophthalmopathy. This CDR3 has 16 residues. Trimming took off 3 bases at V and 4 bases at J, with 18 bases between the two ends. CDR1 and CDR2 (germline): SGHAT, FQDESV (reference sequence).

The receptor was isolated from a woman in her thirties or forties with Graves' ophthalmopathy. The V and J genes are TRBV11-1 and TRBJ1-2; D uncertain. Material for sequencing was blood. The CDR3: CASSLSTYPGSYGYTF. The CDR3, as DNA: TGTGCCAGCAGCTTGTCCACCTACCCCGGGAGCTATGGCTACACCTTC.